The sequence of this T cell receptor beta chain was determined in a study of blood T cells in healthy people across ages. The use of a sample-barcoded 5' primer and a J-beta primer mix characterized a second PCR of about 6 to 11 cycles. TCRdb independently ran MiXCR on the 5' RACE reads; one entry per CDR3 protein. The sample has 600,000 to 650,000 distinct CDR3 sequences; about 54% are singletons. PBMCs were isolated at a quantity of at least 7 million per sample. Remarks on this clonotype: Its target is not known. A read error may explain this, as a much larger clone is one base away.

Study outcomes and limitations: Conclusively comparing naive with antigen-experienced cells was impossible with unsorted PBMCs.

CDR1 and CDR2 (germline): MGHDK, SYGVNS. The CDR3 has 13 residues. Trimming cost V 10 bases and J 10 bases, with 17 bases left between them. The sample consisted of blood. This TCR derives from a man in his sixties in good health. J is TRBJ1-6 and V is TRBV25-1, with a possible D match to TRBD1 (5 bases). CDR3 DNA: TGTGCCACCGTCGGCAGGGATGGCTCACCCCTCCACTTT. This codes for CATVGRDGSPLHF.